The next 20 T cell receptor beta chains were all read from a single sample in a study of early T cells in non-severe SARS-CoV-2 infection. MiXCR, applied by TCRdb to the 5' RACE reads, yields one record per CDR3 protein. The sample carries 60,000 or so distinct CDR3 sequences, roughly 12% recorded once. The material sequenced was whole blood. The receptor set was obtained from an adult who was a healthcare worker with PCR-confirmed SARS-CoV-2 infection or an uninfected control (not recorded which).

This clonotype was counted ten times or more. The chain uses TRBV12-2 and TRBJ1-5. TRBV12-2 represents a pseudogene. This CDR3 has 15 residues. CDR3 DNA sequence: TGTGCAAGTCGCGGTCAGGGCCCGGTTTATCAGCCCCAGCATTTT. Translated: CASRGQGPVYQPQHF.

The chain recombines TRBV2 with TRBJ2-7; no clear D gene. Trimming removed 7 bases at V and 3 bases at J, with 10 bases between. Germline V lookup: CDR1 SNHLY, CDR2 FYNNEI. The CDR3 length is 12 residues. In nucleotides, the CDR3 is TGTGCCAGCACAGACATAGGCTACGAGCAGTACTTC. Translating it yields CASTDIGYEQYF.

The chain employs TRBV11-2 and TRBJ2-5; TRBD2 might be the D (5 bases). V gave up 4 bases and J gave up 9 bases, with 21 bases separating them. This CDR3 region has 15 residues. Germline V CDR1 and CDR2: SGHAT, FQNNGV. CDR3 sequence reads: CASSSGMDWPESQYF. The DNA of the CDR3 is TGTGCCAGCAGCTCGGGGATGGACTGGCCCGAGTCCCAGTACTTC.

The rearrangement links TRBV4-3 to TRBJ2-7; D unclear. This CDR3 contains 15 residues. Deletions cut 0 bases from V and 0 bases from J, with 9 bases between. The germline V gene has CDR1 LGHNA and CDR2 YSLEER. The DNA for the CDR3 is TGCGCCAGCAGCCAAGATGACTTTTACTCCTACGAGCAGTACTTC. Translation gives CASSQDDFYSYEQYF.

This clonotype was detected many times. V is TRBV11-2 and J is TRBJ2-1; 12 nucleotides line up with TRBD2. CDR1 is SGHAT, CDR2 FQNNGV, per germline. V trimming: 1 base; J trimming: 7 bases; junction bases outside the gene matches: 11. The CDR3 is made up of 18 amino acids. This chain's CDR3 is CASSLVQGRLAGGNEQFF. Here the CDR3 DNA reads TGTGCCAGCAGCTTAGTACAGGGGCGCCTAGCGGGGGGGAATGAGCAGTTCTTC.

The V and J genes are TRBV6-4 and TRBJ2-3; D is ambiguous. Germline assignment: CDR1 MRHNA and CDR2 SNTAGT. V lost 0 bases and J 3 bases, leaving 16 bases between the germline ends. The CDR3 length is 17 residues. CDR3 in DNA: TGTGCCAGCAGTGACTCTGAGCGAGGAGCTGGGACAGATACGCAGTATTTT. The encoded protein is CASSDSERGAGTDTQYF.

The genes are TRBV5-6 and TRBJ2-3, with D unclear. The CDR3 is 12 amino acids. Germline V lookup: CDR1 SGHDT, CDR2 YYEEEE. V lost 1 base, J lost 6 bases, and 6 bases lay in between. The CDR3 region has the DNA TGTGCCAGCAGCTTGTCCCGGGATACGCAGTATTTT. Its protein product is CASSLSRDTQYF. Based on the CDR3 plus reference TRBV5-6 and TRBJ2-3, the full variable domain is DAGVTQSPTHLIKTRGQQVTLRCSPKSGHDTVSWYQQALGQGPQFIFQYYEEEERQRGNFPDRFSGHQFPNYSSELNVNALLLGDSALYLCASSLSRDTQYFGPGTRLTVL.

This clonotype was detected a few times. The chain uses TRBV11-2 and TRBJ2-6, with 9 bases identical to TRBD1. Trimming cost V 5 bases and J 2 bases; bases outside gene matches: 10. CDR3 length: 18 amino acids. CDR1 and CDR2 from the germline V gene are SGHAT and FQNNGV. The CDR3 loop reads CASSPLFGDRAGANVLTF. The CDR3 nucleotides are TGTGCCAGCAGCCCTCTTTTTGGGGACAGGGCTGGGGCCAACGTCCTGACTTTC.

The V gene is TRBV18, the J gene TRBJ1-1, with TRBD1 matching over 8 bases. In germline, CDR1 is KGHSH, CDR2 LQKENI. The trim removed 3 bases at V and 3 bases at J, leaving 6 bases unmatched. This CDR3 spans 15 amino acids. CDR3 nucleotide sequence: TGTGCCAGCTCACCTCCGGACAGGGTGGACACTGAAGCTTTCTTT. Translated, it gives CASSPPDRVDTEAFF.

This clonotype was seen repeatedly, ten times or more. J is TRBJ1-1 and V is TRBV7-6, with unresolved D. V was clipped by 1 base and J by 2 bases, with 5 bases between them. Germline CDR1 and CDR2: SGHVS and FNYEAQ. This CDR3 spans 13 amino acids. The CDR3 sequence is CASSLDVNTEAFF. CDR3 nucleotides: TGTGCCAGCAGCTTAGACGTTAACACTGAAGCTTTCTTT.

This clonotype was observed a handful of times. This chain connects TRBV20-1 to TRBJ2-7, with 7 bases lining up with TRBD2. Trimming removed 1 base from V and 3 bases from J; junction bases left unmatched: 12. From germline, CDR1 is DFQATT and CDR2 SNEGSKA (reference sequence). The CDR3 is 16 amino acids. The CDR3 loop reads CSARGPRGGDSYEQYF. DNA for the CDR3: TGCAGTGCTAGAGGGCCCCGCGGGGGTGACAGCTACGAGCAGTACTTC.

V is TRBV12-3 or TRBV12-4 and J is TRBJ2-2; 10 bases fit TRBD2. There are 18 residues in the CDR3. The junction had 10 bases not matched to a gene; V was cut back by 3 bases and J by 3 bases. The CDR3, as DNA: TGTGCCAGCAGTTTTTCGACTAGCGGGCTCGGGGACACCGGGGAGCTGTTTTTT. Its protein product is CASSFSTSGLGDTGELFF.

This clonotype turned up a few times. The CDR3 sequence: CASSESRIDTQYF. CDR3 DNA: TGCGCCAGCAGTGAGTCGAGAATCGATACGCAGTATTTT. The rearrangement links TRBV10-2 to TRBJ2-3; D not resolved. The length of the CDR3 is 13 residues. The V and J ends lost 0 bases and 6 bases respectively, with 7 bases between them. Per the germline V gene, CDR1 is WSHSY and CDR2 is SAAADI.

This clonotype has just one count. The chain is built from TRBV10-1 and TRBJ1-1; D remains ambiguous. Germline lookup yields CDR1 WNHNN and CDR2 SYGVQD (reference sequence). The CDR3 has 12 residues. Trimming pared 5 bases from V and 4 bases from J, leaving 8 bases between. The CDR3 DNA follows: TGCGCCAGCAGTCCGGACGGCACTGAAGCTTTCTTT. Translating gives CASSPDGTEAFF.

This clonotype was seen only a few times. This chain links TRBV3-1 with TRBJ1-1; D is perhaps TRBD1 (5 bases). The V gene lost 3 bases and the J gene lost 4 bases, with 12 bases spanning the gap. The CDR3 is 14 residues long. Germline values: CDR1 LGHDT, CDR2 YNNKEL (reference sequence). This chain's CDR3 is CASSHDRRGTEAFF. The CDR3 DNA is TGTGCCAGCAGCCATGATCGGAGGGGCACTGAAGCTTTCTTT.

This clonotype came up a few times. One end of the junction varies from germline; a read error may be responsible. The chain employs TRBV29-1 and TRBJ2-3; D possibly uses TRBD1 or TRBD2 (7 bases each). This CDR3 contains 13 residues. CDR1 SQVTM and CDR2 ANQGSEA come from the germline V gene. The CDR3: CCQGGPGTDTQYF. The CDR3 coding sequence is TGTTGCCAGGGGGGGCCCGGCACAGATACGCAGTATTTT.

Concerning this clonotype: This may be a read error, as it is one base from a much larger clone. V usage is TRBV2 and J usage is TRBJ1-1; TRBD1 matches at 7 bases. The ends lost 6 bases at V and 1 base at J; junction bases unmatched: 2. In germline, CDR1 is SNHLY, CDR2 FYNNEI. The CDR3 consists of 13 residues. The CDR3 loop reads CASRRQGNTEAFF. DNA of the CDR3: TGTGCCAGCAGAAGACAGGGGAACACTGAAGCTTTCTTT.

This clonotype was seen repeatedly, ten times or more. The CDR3 sequence: CSATGAGNTIYF. CDR3 bases: TGCAGTGCTACAGGGGCTGGAAACACCATATATTTT. The J gene is TRBJ1-3, the V gene TRBV20-1; D may be TRBD1 (6 bases). V was cut by 4 bases and J by 2 bases, with 6 bases left in between. Germline V CDR1 and CDR2: DFQATT, SNEGSKA (reference sequence). The CDR3 runs 12 residues.

CDR3 bases: TGCGCCAGCAGCTTATGGGACAGGACGAGCTCCTATAATTCACCCCTCCACTTT. Its translation is CASSLWDRTSSYNSPLHF. This rearrangement joins TRBV5-1 to TRBJ1-6, with 8 bases that match TRBD1. Germline V gene sequence: CDR1 SGHRS, CDR2 YFSETQ. The CDR3 length is 18 residues. V trimming: 2 bases; J trimming: 0 bases; junction bases outside the gene matches: 7.

The chain combines TRBV20-1 with TRBJ2-7; 8 bases line up with TRBD2. CDR1 and CDR2 (germline): DFQATT, SNEGSKA (reference sequence). V was clipped by 4 bases and J by 3 bases; unmatched bases: 8. The CDR3 is made up of 14 amino acids. The DNA of the CDR3 is TGCAGTGCTACCCCTCGCGGGGGGCTCTACGAGCAGTACTTC. Translation gives CSATPRGGLYEQYF.